These T cell receptor beta chains were read from a single sample in a study of cytomegalovirus exposure and HLA in healthy donors. Repertoires were generated with immunoSEQ multiplex PCR, while TCRdb's copy carries only in-frame clones and drops some. The sample shows fewer than 250,000 clones, over 65% of them seen only once. Sequenced sample: PBMCs. These receptors all come from a woman in her late teens or twenties in good health and CMV-seronegative. Each CDR3 is given with its conserved first and last residue. D genes are given only for firm matches. Rows give clone size only sometimes, using once, few, many, or a class for an expanded clone.

-	-	TRBV27	TRBJ1-2	CASAILDGPRNYGYTF	TGTGCCAGCGCAATTCTAGATGGGCCGCGGAACTATGGCTACACCTTC
-	-	TRBV5-1	TRBJ1-4	CASRLDSNEKLFF	TGCGCCAGCAGACTGGACTCTAATGAAAAACTGTTTTTT
-	-	TRBV5-6	TRBJ2-3	CASRLLARSTDTQYF	TGTGCCAGCAGATTACTAGCCCGGTCTACAGATACGCAGTATTTT
-	TRBD2	TRBV5-1	TRBJ2-5	CASSRGLGTSGGETQYF	TGCGCCAGCAGCCGGGGGCTGGGGACTAGCGGGGGTGAGACCCAGTACTTC
-	-	TRBV27	TRBJ2-7	CASRYDGPRGAYEQYF	TGTGCCAGCAGGTACGACGGGCCACGGGGTGCCTACGAGCAGTACTTC
-	-	TRBV28	TRBJ2-7	CASNTGTGRYEQYF	TGTGCCAGCAATACAGGGACGGGAAGATACGAGCAGTACTTC
-	-	TRBV6-1	TRBJ1-4	CASSVQGLEKLFF	TGTGCCAGCAGTGTGCAGGGCTTGGAAAAACTGTTTTTT
-	-	TRBV2	TRBJ1-4	CASSEQENEKLFF	TGTGCCAGCAGTGAACAGGAGAATGAAAAACTGTTTTTT
-	-	TRBV19	TRBJ1-5	CASSRPRGALSNQPQHF	TGTGCCAGTAGTAGGCCCCGTGGGGCCCTTAGCAATCAGCCCCAGCATTTT
-	TRBD1	TRBV5-6	TRBJ1-4	CASSSRQGATNEKLFF	TGTGCCAGCAGCTCGCGACAGGGGGCAACTAATGAAAAACTGTTTTTT
-	-	TRBV7-9	TRBJ2-5	CASSLVASEGTQYF	TGTGCCAGCAGCCTAGTTGCTAGCGAAGGGACCCAGTACTTC
-	-	TRBV6-5	TRBJ1-2	CASSRGGTYGYTF	TGTGCCAGCAGCCGCGGAGGGACCTATGGCTACACCTTC
-	TRBD1	TRBV5-4	TRBJ1-1	CASSFYRGLGTEAFF	TGTGCCAGCAGCTTTTATAGGGGGCTGGGCACTGAAGCTTTCTTT
-	-	TRBV6-5	TRBJ2-2	CASSYEGIPGELFF	TGTGCCAGCAGTTACGAGGGAATCCCCGGGGAGCTGTTTTTT
-	-	TRBV6-1	TRBJ2-1	CASNPRDGYYNEQFF	TGTGCCAGCAACCCCCGGGACGGTTACTACAATGAGCAGTTCTTC
-	TRBD2	TRBV9	TRBJ2-3	CASSVGTSGRNSDTQYF	TGTGCCAGCAGCGTGGGGACTAGCGGGAGGAACTCAGATACGCAGTATTTT
-	-	TRBV11-2	TRBJ2-5	CASSWRGGTQETQYF	TGTGCCAGCAGCTGGAGAGGGGGAACCCAAGAGACCCAGTACTTC
-	TRBD1	TRBV6-1	TRBJ1-2	CASSESGQGGYGYTF	TGTGCCAGCAGTGAAAGCGGGCAGGGGGGTTATGGCTACACCTTC
-	TRBD1	TRBV6-5	TRBJ1-2	CASSYQQGLGYTF	TGTGCCAGCAGTTACCAACAGGGGCTTGGCTACACCTTC
-	-	TRBV9	TRBJ1-3	CASSPLGTLDNTIYF	TGTGCCAGCAGCCCACTTGGGACTCTCGATAACACCATATATTTT
-	-	TRBV5-1	TRBJ1-2	CASSLLQGYGYTF	TGCGCCAGCAGCTTGCTTCAGGGGTATGGCTACACCTTC
-	-	TRBV5-4	TRBJ1-4	CASSLPGGTNEKLFF	TGTGCCAGCAGCCTCCCCGGGGGAACTAATGAAAAACTGTTTTTT
-	-	TRBV9	TRBJ1-3	CASSVEQGGGNTIYF	TGTGCCAGCAGCGTAGAACAGGGCGGCGGAAACACCATATATTTT
-	-	TRBV19	TRBJ1-2	CASLDRFGYTF	TGTGCCAGTTTAGACAGGTTTGGCTACACCTTC
-	TRBD1	TRBV27	TRBJ2-5	CASSPPLTGAQETQYF	TGTGCCAGCAGTCCGCCGCTTACAGGGGCCCAAGAGACCCAGTACTTC
-	TRBD1	TRBV5-1	TRBJ1-3	CASSFDRVTGNTIYF	TGCGCCAGCAGCTTCGACAGGGTGACTGGAAACACCATATATTTT
-	-	TRBV6-4	TRBJ2-1	CASSVGVGAYNEQFF	TGTGCCAGCAGTGTGGGAGTGGGGGCCTACAATGAGCAGTTCTTC
-	TRBD2	TRBV5-1	TRBJ2-2	CASSLVSGTSNSAGELFF	TGCGCCAGCAGCTTGGTCTCGGGGACTAGCAACTCAGCCGGGGAGCTGTTTTTT
-	-	TRBV5-1	TRBJ2-1	CASSLRFSSYNEQFF	TGCGCCAGCAGCTTAAGGTTTAGTTCCTACAATGAGCAGTTCTTC
-	-	TRBV27	TRBJ2-3	CATSGTLRRTDTQYF	TGTGCCACCTCGGGGACTCTAAGACGCACAGATACGCAGTATTTT
once	-	TRBV13	TRBJ2-6	CASSFLGSGANVLTF	TGTGCCAGCAGCTTTTTAGGGTCTGGGGCCAACGTCCTGACTTTC
-	-	TRBV6-1	TRBJ2-2	CASSETPLASTGELFF	TGTGCCAGCAGTGAGACGCCTCTAGCGAGCACCGGGGAGCTGTTTTTT
-	-	TRBV6-6	TRBJ1-4	CASSTRALRTNEKLFF	TGTGCCAGCAGTACACGGGCTTTAAGAACTAATGAAAAACTGTTTTTT
-	TRBD2	TRBV2	TRBJ2-5	CASRLAQYQETQYF	TGTGCCAGCAGACTAGCGCAGTATCAAGAGACCCAGTACTTC
-	-	TRBV19	TRBJ1-5	CASTGTFNNQPQHF	TGTGCCAGTACTGGGACTTTTAATAATCAGCCCCAGCATTTT
-	-	TRBV5-1	TRBJ1-2	CASSLDLNRPDGYTF	TGCGCCAGCAGCTTGGACTTGAACAGGCCCGATGGCTACACCTTC
once	-	TRBV14	TRBJ2-1	CASSQGAGSSYNEQFF	TGTGCCAGCAGCCAAGGTGCCGGAAGCTCCTACAATGAGCAGTTCTTC
-	TRBD2	TRBV6-1	TRBJ2-7	CAIMSPSGGYEQYF	TGTGCCATAATGTCCCCTAGCGGGGGCTACGAGCAGTACTTC
-	-	TRBV6-1	TRBJ1-5	CASSISSNQPQHF	TGTGCCAGCAGTATCAGTAGCAATCAGCCCCAGCATTTT
-	TRBD1	TRBV28	TRBJ2-7	CASSSGQGNEQYF	TGTGCCAGCAGTTCGGGACAGGGGAACGAGCAGTACTTC
-	-	TRBV25-1	TRBJ2-5	CASRGETQYF	TGTGCCAGCAGGGGAGAGACCCAGTACTTC
-	-	TRBV4-1	TRBJ1-2	CASSPVVNSYGYTF	TGCGCCAGCAGTCCTGTTGTCAACAGCTATGGCTACACCTTC
-	-	TRBV18	TRBJ1-5	CASSPPGTTSNQPQHF	TGTGCCAGCTCACCACCCGGGACGACTAGCAATCAGCCCCAGCATTTT
-	-	TRBV6-1	TRBJ1-5	CASSVSHSYQPQHF	TGTGCCAGCAGTGTGTCTCATTCCTATCAGCCCCAGCATTTT
-	-	TRBV6-5	TRBJ1-2	CASSYEQGNGYTF	TGTGCCAGCAGTTACGAGCAGGGAAATGGCTACACCTTC
-	TRBD2	TRBV5-1	TRBJ2-5	CASSLELAGRTQYF	TGCGCCAGCAGCTTGGAACTAGCGGGGAGGACCCAGTACTTC
-	-	TRBV27	TRBJ2-1	CASSKQVASYNEQFF	TGTGCCAGCAGTAAACAGGTTGCATCCTACAATGAGCAGTTCTTC
-	TRBD1	TRBV18	TRBJ2-1	CASSAEGAYYNEQFF	TGTGCCAGCTCCGCCGAGGGGGCTTATTACAATGAGCAGTTCTTC
-	TRBD1	TRBV18	TRBJ1-4	CASSLQGARHEKLFF	TGTGCCAGCTCACTGCAGGGGGCGCGGCATGAAAAACTGTTTTTT
-	TRBD1	TRBV15	TRBJ1-1	CATSRGGGGADTEAFF	TGTGCCACCAGCAGAGGGGGAGGGGGCGCGGACACTGAAGCTTTCTTT
-	-	TRBV5-4	TRBJ1-2	CASSNGSNYGYTF	TGTGCCAGCAGCAACGGGAGCAACTATGGCTACACCTTC
once	TRBD1	TRBV7-8	TRBJ2-2	CASSLGQGAGGELFF	TGTGCCAGCAGCTTGGGACAGGGGGCGGGCGGGGAGCTGTTTTTT
-	-	TRBV13	TRBJ1-5	CASSRRNQPQHF	TGTGCCAGCAGCCGAAGAAATCAGCCCCAGCATTTT
once	-	TRBV5-1	TRBJ1-2	CASSLAGGGGGYTF	TGCGCCAGCAGCTTGGCGGGGGGCGGTGGTGGCTACACCTTC